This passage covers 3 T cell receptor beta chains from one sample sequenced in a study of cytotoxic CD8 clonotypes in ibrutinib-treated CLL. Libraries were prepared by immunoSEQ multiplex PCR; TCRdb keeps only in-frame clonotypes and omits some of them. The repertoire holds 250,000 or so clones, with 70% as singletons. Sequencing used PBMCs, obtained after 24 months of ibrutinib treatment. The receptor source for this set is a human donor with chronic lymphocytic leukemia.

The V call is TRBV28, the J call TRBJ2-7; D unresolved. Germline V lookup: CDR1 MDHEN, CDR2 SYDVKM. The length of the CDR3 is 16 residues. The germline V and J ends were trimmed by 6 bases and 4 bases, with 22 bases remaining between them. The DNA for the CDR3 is TGTGCCAGCAGGGGGTTGTTGGGCCGTTGGGATTACGAGCAGTACTTC. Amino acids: CASRGLLGRWDYEQYF.

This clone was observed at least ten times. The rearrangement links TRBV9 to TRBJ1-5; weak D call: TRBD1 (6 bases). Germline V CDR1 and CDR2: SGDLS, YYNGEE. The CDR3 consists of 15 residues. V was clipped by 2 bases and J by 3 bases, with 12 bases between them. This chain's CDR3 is CASSVSGHSNQPQHF. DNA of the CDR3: TGTGCCAGCAGCGTCTCGGGACACTCCAATCAGCCCCAGCATTTT.

Here the CDR3 DNA reads TGTGCCAGCAGTTGGACATTCGCAGATACGCAGTATTTT. Its protein product is CASSWTFADTQYF. This sequence joins TRBV28 and TRBJ2-3, with D perhaps TRBD1 (5 bases). The V end was cut by 4 bases, the J end by 4 bases, with 9 bases between. The CDR3 has 13 residues. Germline V gene lookup returns CDR1 MDHEN and CDR2 SYDVKM.